The clone carrying this T cell receptor beta chain was seen only once. Its antigen is unidentified. The sample belongs to a study of OX40 agonist ivuxolimab in advanced cancers. Study as a whole: Three patients had partial responses: one hepatocellular carcinoma, two cutaneous melanoma.

The CDR3 length is 15 residues. The germline V and J ends were trimmed by 8 bases and 5 bases, with 20 bases remaining between them. CDR1 and CDR2 from the germline V gene are MDHEN and SYDVKM. Generated by immunoSEQ multiplex PCR, the TCRdb table keeps only in-frame clones and is missing some. Seen here are around 47,000 clones, 80% observed once, and the top ten hold 4% to 4.5%. Findings and limits, study-wide: Near-lowest levels of clonal expansion characterized partial responders at 0.1-3.0 mg/kg.

Source: CD4+ or CD8+ T cells sorted from blood, taken in a trial of the OX40 agonist ivuxolimab. The source of this sequence is an adult with an advanced solid tumor such as melanoma, head and neck, liver or kidney cancer. The chain links TRBV28 to TRBJ2-3; D might be TRBD1 (5 bases). The CDR3 sequence is CASSATQGNLDTQYF. For the CDR3, the DNA is TGTGCCAGCTCCGCTACTCAGGGAAACTTAGATACGCAGTATTTT.